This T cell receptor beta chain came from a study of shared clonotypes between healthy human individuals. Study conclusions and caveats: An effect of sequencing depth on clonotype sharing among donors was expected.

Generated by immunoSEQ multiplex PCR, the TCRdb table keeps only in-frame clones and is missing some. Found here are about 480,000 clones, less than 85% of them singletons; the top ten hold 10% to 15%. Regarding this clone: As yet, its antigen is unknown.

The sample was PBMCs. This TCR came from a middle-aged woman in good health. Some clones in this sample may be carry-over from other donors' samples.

In DNA, the CDR3 is TGTGCCAGCAGCTTGGATTCGGGAGCCTACGAGCAGTACTTC. It yields the protein CASSLDSGAYEQYF. The rearrangement links TRBV5-4 to TRBJ2-7, with D maybe TRBD2 (6 bases). In germline, CDR1 is SGHNT, CDR2 YYREEE (reference sequence). With 0 bases removed from V and 2 bases from J, the gap between germline ends came to 9 bases. CDR3 size: 14 residues.